A selection of T cell receptor beta chains follows, all from one sample in a study of T cells in localized non-small cell lung cancer. Only in-frame clones appear in the TCRdb table, and some are missing; sequencing was by immunoSEQ multiplex PCR. This table holds approximately 54,000 clones, under 85% found once. The sequencing used peripheral blood, collected before any cancer treatment. The receptors originated from a female donor aged 60 or older with stage II squamous cell lung carcinoma. Both conserved end residues are part of each CDR3. D genes are given only for firm matches. Clone size is stated in some rows and not others, as once, few, many or a class when expanded.

TRBJ1-3,TRBV5-6,NA,TRBD1,CASSRQGARDTIYF,TGTGCCAGCAGCCGACAGGGGGCCAGGGACACCATATATTTT
TRBJ1-4,TRBV5-1,NA,NA,CASSSNDPGREKLFF,TGCGCCAGCAGCTCCAACGACCCCGGAAGGGAAAAACTGTTTTTT
TRBJ2-2,TRBV12-5,NA,NA,CASGLGRGGSWELFF,TGTGCTAGTGGTTTAGGAAGAGGGGGATCCTGGGAGCTGTTTTTT
TRBJ1-2,TRBV9,NA,TRBD1,CASSVRDRANYGYTF,TGTGCCAGCAGCGTGCGGGACAGAGCTAACTATGGCTACACCTTC
TRBJ2-5,TRBV11-2,NA,NA,CASSSSGAVMETQYF,TGTGCCAGCAGCTCTTCAGGGGCCGTGATGGAGACCCAGTACTTC
TRBJ1-2,TRBV5-1,NA,NA,CASRLLRDSYNYGYTF,TGCGCCAGCCGTTTGTTAAGGGACTCCTATAACTATGGCTACACCTTC
TRBJ2-2,TRBV6-6,NA,TRBD1,CASSLTGQGLIKLFF,TGTGCCAGCAGTCTCACGGGACAGGGTTTAATTAAGCTGTTTTTT
TRBJ1-1,TRBV5-1,NA,TRBD1,CASSHTPGQITEAFF,TGCGCCAGCAGCCACACCCCGGGACAGATCACTGAAGCTTTCTTT
TRBJ2-1,TRBV7-2,NA,NA,CASSLGAGGYNEQFF,TGTGCCAGCAGCTTAGGGGCAGGCGGTTACAATGAGCAGTTCTTC
TRBJ2-6,TRBV5-1,NA,NA,CASSLARSSGANVLTF,TGCGCCAGCAGCTTGGCCAGGAGCTCTGGGGCCAACGTCCTGACTTTC
TRBJ1-5,TRBV19,NA,TRBD1,CASSIFGQEGGNQPQHF,TGTGCCAGTAGTATTTTCGGACAGGAGGGGGGCAATCAGCCCCAGCATTTT
TRBJ1-5,TRBV7-6,NA,NA,CASSPRPGGGNQPQHF,TGTGCCAGCAGCCCGCGCCCGGGGGGAGGCAATCAGCCCCAGCATTTT
TRBJ2-7,TRBV19,NA,TRBD1,CASSRGQGYEQYF,TGTGCCAGTAGTCGGGGACAGGGCTACGAGCAGTACTTC
TRBJ1-5,TRBV7-8,once,NA,CASSLVTDSNQPQHF,TGTGCCAGCAGCTTAGTTACGGATAGCAATCAGCCCCAGCATTTT
TRBJ1-5,TRBV7-2,few,NA,CATSASLNQPQHF,TGTGCCACTTCGGCCAGCCTCAATCAGCCCCAGCATTTT
TRBJ2-5,TRBV7-9,NA,NA,CASSLRGAGETQYF,TGTGCCAGCAGTTTACGGGGGGCAGGGGAGACCCAGTACTTC
TRBJ2-7,TRBV25-1,NA,NA,CASSEYMKTYEQYF,TGTGCCAGCAGTGAATACATGAAGACCTACGAGCAGTACTTC
TRBJ1-2,TRBV6-1,NA,NA,CASSRQANYGYTF,TGTGCCAGCAGTCGACAGGCTAACTATGGCTACACCTTC
TRBJ2-3,TRBV27,NA,NA,CASSFLGTDTQYF,TGTGCCAGCAGTTTCCTCGGCACAGATACGCAGTATTTT
TRBJ2-3,TRBV7-9,NA,TRBD1,CASSRLGQGSTDTQYF,TGTGCCAGCAGCCGATTGGGACAGGGGAGCACAGATACGCAGTATTTT
TRBJ1-5,TRBV19,NA,NA,CASRGENQPQHF,TGTGCCAGTAGGGGGGAGAATCAGCCCCAGCATTTT
TRBJ1-2,TRBV7-2,NA,NA,CASSPSRGSNGYTF,TGTGCCAGCAGCCCTTCGCGCGGCAGCAATGGCTACACCTTC
TRBJ1-2,TRBV7-2,NA,NA,CASTPPGGVYGYTF,TGTGCCAGCACCCCCCCGGGGGGCGTCTATGGCTACACCTTC
TRBJ2-7,TRBV27,NA,TRBD1,CASSRDRSLFEQYF,TGTGCCAGCAGCCGGGACAGAAGTTTATTCGAGCAGTACTTC
TRBJ1-1,TRBV5-1,NA,NA,CASSLGDGGGAFF,TGCGCCAGCAGCTTGGGGGACGGCGGTGGGGCTTTCTTT
TRBJ2-1,TRBV7-3,NA,NA,CASSLTAGADNEQFF,TGTGCCAGCAGCTTAACGGCGGGGGCCGACAATGAGCAGTTCTTC
TRBJ2-2,TRBV7-9,NA,TRBD1,CASSEGTGNTGELFF,TGTGCCAGCAGCGAAGGGACAGGGAACACCGGGGAGCTGTTTTTT
TRBJ2-2,TRBV7-3,NA,TRBD1,CASSGDRATGELFF,TGTGCCAGCAGCGGGGACAGGGCTACCGGGGAGCTGTTTTTT
TRBJ2-1,TRBV5-8,NA,TRBD2,CASSLPSGASSYNEQFF,TGTGCCAGCAGCCTTCCTAGCGGGGCGAGCTCCTACAATGAGCAGTTCTTC
TRBJ2-3,TRBV6-5,once,TRBD1,CASSPDRASTDTQYF,TGTGCCAGCAGTCCGGACAGGGCTAGCACAGATACGCAGTATTTT
TRBJ1-3,TRBV19,once,NA,CASNTGNSGNTIYF,TGTGCCAGTAACACAGGCAACTCTGGAAACACCATATATTTT
TRBJ2-1,TRBV5-1,NA,NA,CASSFWGDSEQFF,TGCGCCAGCAGCTTTTGGGGGGACAGTGAGCAGTTCTTC
TRBJ2-1,TRBV5-1,NA,NA,CASSGLTYNEQFF,TGCGCCAGCAGCGGGCTAACCTACAATGAGCAGTTCTTC
TRBJ1-6,TRBV30,NA,NA,CAWSAGTTTSPLHF,TGTGCCTGGAGCGCGGGCACCACCACGTCACCCCTCCACTTT
TRBJ2-5,TRBV5-1,NA,TRBD2,CASSLGLAGGPFSQETQYF,TGCGCCAGCAGCCTGGGACTAGCGGGGGGGCCTTTTTCCCAAGAGACCCAGTACTTC
TRBJ1-1,TRBV5-5,NA,NA,CASSLVGQAEAFF,TGTGCCAGCAGCTTGGTAGGTCAAGCTGAAGCTTTCTTT
TRBJ2-3,TRBV29-1,NA,NA,CSGSPAMGYTQYF,TGCAGCGGGTCCCCTGCCATGGGCTATACGCAGTATTTT
TRBJ1-5,TRBV5-1,NA,NA,CASSLRGGIQPQHF,TGCGCCAGCAGCTTGAGAGGGGGGATACAGCCCCAGCATTTT
TRBJ2-7,TRBV18,NA,TRBD2,CASSPLRGAPYEQYF,TGTGCCAGCTCACCGTTGCGGGGGGCCCCCTACGAGCAGTACTTC
TRBJ1-5,TRBV19,NA,NA,CASSIIGQLNQPQHF,TGTGCCAGTAGTATTATAGGACAGTTGAATCAGCCCCAGCATTTT
TRBJ2-1,TRBV10-2,NA,TRBD2,CASRGLAGDNEQFF,TGCGCCAGCAGGGGACTAGCGGGGGACAATGAGCAGTTCTTC